One sample yielded the 17 T cell receptor beta chains listed below, sequenced in a study of control samples from healthy donors and cancer patients. Sequenced by immunoSEQ multiplex PCR; TCRdb stores in-frame clones only, minus some. The sample includes about 120,000 clones, 85% to 95% of them seen just once. Sample: PBMCs. The receptors were sampled from a man older than 75 with head and neck cancer.

In nucleotides, the CDR3 is TGTGCCAGCAGCCCCCGATCTAGCGGGGACTACAATGAGCAGTTCTTC. Translated: CASSPRSSGDYNEQFF. The chain links TRBV3-1 (or the pseudogene TRBV3-2) to TRBJ2-1, with 9 bases that match TRBD2. V lost 4 bases to trimming and J lost 3 bases; unmatched junction nucleotides: 7. The CDR3 extends over 16 amino acids. Germline assignment: CDR1 LGHDT and CDR2 YNNKEL (reference sequence).

The chain couples TRBV4-1 to TRBJ2-1, with D tentatively TRBD2 (5 bases). Germline CDR1 MGHRA, CDR2 YSYEKL. Trimming stripped 1 base from V and 10 bases from J, with 11 bases between. The CDR3 has 13 amino acids. CDR3 region: CASSQGSSGEQFF. Written as DNA, the CDR3 is TGCGCCAGCAGCCAAGGGTCGAGCGGAGAGCAGTTCTTC.

This sequence joins TRBV5-8 and TRBJ2-3; 14 nucleotides agree with TRBD2. The length of the CDR3 is 15 residues. The germline V gene encodes CDR1 SGHTS and CDR2 YDEGEE. J lost 0 bases, V lost 8 bases, and 2 bases had no gene match. CDR3 sequence (DNA): TGTGCCAGTGGACTAGCGGGGGGAAGCACAGATACGCAGTATTTT. Amino acid sequence: CASGLAGGSTDTQYF.

The gene calls are TRBV2 and TRBJ1-5; TRBD1 matches at 9 bases. CDR1 is SNHLY and CDR2 is FYNNEI in the germline V gene. Germline trimming cut 6 bases from V and 1 base from J; bases unmatched to any gene: 4. The CDR3 is 15 residues long. The DNA of the CDR3 is TGTGCCAGCAGGGGGGGACAGGGAAGCAATCAGCCCCAGCATTTT. Protein sequence: CASRGGQGSNQPQHF.

The CDR3 loop is CASISSGNTIYF. DNA for the CDR3: TGTGCCAGTATTTCATCTGGAAACACCATATATTTT. The chain combines TRBV19 with TRBJ1-3; D unresolved. Germline V gene sequence: CDR1 LNHDA, CDR2 SQIVND (reference sequence). V was trimmed by 7 bases and J by 1 base, leaving 5 bases between them. The CDR3 length is 12 residues.

This chain joins TRBV10-2 and TRBJ1-1, with D perhaps TRBD1 (5 bases). Germline V lookup: CDR1 WSHSY, CDR2 SAAADI. This CDR3 has 14 residues. V was trimmed by 1 base and J by 3 bases, leaving 9 bases between them. This chain's CDR3 is CASSEWQGDTEAFF. As DNA, the CDR3 is TGCGCCAGCAGTGAGTGGCAGGGAGACACTGAAGCTTTCTTT.

The chain has TRBV29-1 and TRBJ1-4, with 9 bases lining up with TRBD1. CDR1 SQVTM and CDR2 ANQGSEA come from the germline V gene. The V and J ends lost 6 bases and 5 bases, in that order; junction bases with no gene match: 10. The CDR3 has 15 amino acids. For the CDR3, the DNA is TGCAGCGTCGGGACAGGGCTTTTGGGAAATGAAAAACTGTTTTTT. Its protein product is CSVGTGLLGNEKLFF. Full variable domain (missing parts from reference TRBV29-1 and TRBJ1-4): SAVISQKPSRDICQRGTSLTIQCQVDSQVTMMFWYRQQPGQSLTLIATANQGSEATYESGFVIDKFPISRPNLTFSTLTVSNMSPEDSSIYLCSVGTGLLGNEKLFFGSGTQLSVL.

V gene TRBV18 combines with J gene TRBJ2-1, with TRBD2 identical over 11 bases. The CDR3 loop spans 16 amino acids. The junction had 6 bases not matched to a gene; V was cut back by 6 bases and J by 2 bases. Germline CDR1 KGHSH, CDR2 LQKENI. CDR3 sequence: CASSVNSGRAYNEQFF. CDR3 sequence (DNA): TGTGCCAGCTCGGTTAATAGCGGGAGGGCCTACAATGAGCAGTTCTTC.

The genes are TRBV4-1 and TRBJ1-1; D remains ambiguous. CDR1 and CDR2 (germline): MGHRA, YSYEKL. This CDR3 is built from 15 residues. V shed 4 bases and J shed 1 base, with 13 bases lying between them. The CDR3 DNA follows: TGCGCCAGCAGCCTCGGGGTTGGCTCGAACACTGAAGCTTTCTTT. Residues: CASSLGVGSNTEAFF.

The V and J genes are TRBV6-4 and TRBJ1-2, with a weak D call TRBD1 (6 bases). The CDR3 has 15 residues. V was trimmed by 6 bases and J by 0 bases, leaving 14 bases between them. CDR1 is MRHNA, CDR2 SNTAGT, per germline. CDR3 nucleotide sequence: TGTGCCAGCAGGGCAACAGGGAGCGCTAACTATGGCTACACCTTC. Its translation is CASRATGSANYGYTF.

The rearrangement links TRBV27 to TRBJ1-2; 7 positions agree with TRBD1. Germline CDR1 is MNHEY and CDR2 is SMNVEV (reference sequence). This CDR3 is 14 amino acids long. V shed 2 bases and J 4 bases; nucleotides not matched to a gene: 4. The DNA of the CDR3 is TGTGCCAGCAGTTTAACAGGGGTGAGCTATGGCTACACCTTC. Translating gives CASSLTGVSYGYTF.

The rearrangement uses TRBV4-1 and TRBJ1-2, with TRBD1 identical over 7 bases. Germline V CDR1 and CDR2: MGHRA, YSYEKL. CDR3 size: 14 residues. V was pared by 0 bases and J by 4 bases, with 2 bases of the junction left unmatched. CDR3 residues: CASSQETGSYGYTF. In nucleotides, the CDR3 is TGCGCCAGCAGCCAAGAGACAGGGTCCTATGGCTACACCTTC.

J is TRBJ2-7 and V is TRBV5-1; the match to TRBD1 covers 7 bases. CDR1 is SGHRS and CDR2 is YFSETQ in the germline V gene. The V and J ends lost 5 bases and 0 bases, in that order; junction bases with no gene match: 8. This CDR3 is built from 15 residues. The CDR3 nucleotides are TGCGCCAGCAGTACCTCCGACAGGGTCTCCTACGAGCAGTACTTC. It encodes CASSTSDRVSYEQYF.

CDR3 loop: CASSARKAGARTDTQYF. The CDR3 DNA is TGTGCCAGCAGCGCACGGAAAGCGGGAGCGCGCACAGATACGCAGTATTTT. V gene TRBV9 combines with J gene TRBJ2-3, with 8 nucleotides matching TRBD2. The CDR3 consists of 17 residues. J was trimmed by 1 base and V by 3 bases; bases with no gene match: 10. Germline V lookup: CDR1 SGDLS, CDR2 YYNGEE.

The chain employs TRBV6-4 and TRBJ2-3; 15 nucleotides line up with TRBD2. Germline CDR1 and CDR2: MRHNA and SNTAGT. CDR3 length: 19 amino acids. CDR3 nucleotides: TGTGCAAAACTACCCGGGACTAGCGGGGGGCGGTTGGCCACAGATACGCAGTATTTT. This gives the protein CAKLPGTSGGRLATDTQYF.

The rearrangement links TRBV27 to TRBJ1-1; D is ambiguous. Germline V gene lookup returns CDR1 MNHEY and CDR2 SMNVEV (reference sequence). The CDR3 is 15 amino acids. V dropped 2 bases and J dropped 0 bases, with 10 bases sitting between them. The CDR3 DNA sequence: TGTGCCAGCAGTTTAGTGGCAGCCGTGAACACTGAAGCTTTCTTT. Protein product: CASSLVAAVNTEAFF.

The chain is built from TRBV5-1 and TRBJ1-6; tentatively, D is TRBD1 (5 bases). Germline lookup yields CDR1 SGHRS and CDR2 YFSETQ. V dropped 0 bases and J dropped 7 bases, with 5 bases sitting between them. The CDR3 has 13 residues. Written as DNA, the CDR3 is TGCGCCAGCAGCTTGGACAGGAATTCACCCCTCCACTTT. Translating gives CASSLDRNSPLHF.